A single sample gave rise to the 6 T cell receptor beta chains below, sequenced in a study of early T cells in non-severe SARS-CoV-2 infection. TCRdb reprocessed the 5' RACE reads via MiXCR and lists one record per CDR3 protein. This sample has about 50,000 distinct CDR3 sequences, with roughly a tenth found just once. The material sequenced was whole blood, taken at baseline. All receptors derive from an adult who was a healthcare worker with PCR-confirmed SARS-CoV-2 infection or an uninfected control (not recorded which).

A word on this clonotype: Being one base from a much bigger clone, this may be a read error. The CDR3 here is CAWSGMAGSVNNSPLHF. CDR3 in DNA: TGTGCCTGGAGTGGAATGGCAGGGAGTGTGAATAATTCACCCCTCCACTTT. This sequence joins TRBV30 and TRBJ1-6; perhaps TRBD1 as D (5 bases). The V gene lost 1 base and the J gene lost 5 bases, with 18 bases spanning the gap. Germline V lookup: CDR1 GTSNPN, CDR2 SVGIG (reference sequence). The CDR3 is made up of 17 amino acids.

This clonotype was recorded at least ten times. This sequence joins TRBV7-9 and TRBJ1-2; unclear D gene. The CDR3 sequence is 12 residues long. Germline loops: CDR1 SEHNR, CDR2 FQNEAQ (reference sequence). V was pared by 1 base and J by 3 bases, with 3 bases between. The CDR3 is CASSLDYYGYTF. CDR3 in DNA: TGTGCCAGCAGCTTAGATTACTATGGCTACACCTTC.

This clonotype was counted many times. The chain employs TRBV11-2 and TRBJ2-1; 8 nucleotides match TRBD2. The CDR3 spans 15 residues. The germline V gene encodes CDR1 SGHAT and CDR2 FQNNGV. With 6 bases clipped from V and 0 bases from J, the junction kept 4 bases outside the gene matches. The CDR3 here is CASRRTSGSYNEQFF. DNA for the CDR3: TGTGCCAGCAGACGAACTAGCGGCTCCTACAATGAGCAGTTCTTC. Full variable domain (missing parts from reference TRBV11-2 and TRBJ2-1): EAGVAQSPRYKIIEKRQSVAFWCNPISGHATLYWYQQILGQGPKLLIQFQNNGVVDDSQLPKDRFSAERLKGVDSTLKIQPAKLEDSAVYLCASRRTSGSYNEQFFGPGTRLTVL.

This clonotype was found many times. The rearrangement joins TRBV5-1 to TRBJ2-3, with D possibly matching TRBD1 (5 bases). This CDR3 spans 13 amino acids. Germline CDR1 SGHRS, CDR2 YFSETQ. Trimming shortened V by 2 bases and J by 6 bases, and 10 bases separated the two germline ends. CDR3 sequence (DNA): TGCGCCAGCAGCTTCGAAGGGGATGATACGCAGTATTTT. It translates to CASSFEGDDTQYF.

This clonotype has a count of ten or more. The J gene is TRBJ1-5, the V gene TRBV7-2, with a weak D call TRBD1 (6 bases). The CDR3 loop spans 15 amino acids. Germline V gene data show CDR1 as SGHTA and CDR2 as FQGNSA. V lost 5 bases and J 6 bases, leaving 17 bases between the germline ends. The CDR3 DNA reads as TGTGCCAGCAGCCCCGACCGGGACACCGGTCAGCCCCAGCATTTT. This encodes CASSPDRDTGQPQHF.

This clonotype was detected many times. The chain links TRBV11-2 to TRBJ2-5; weak D call: TRBD2 (6 bases). V lost 3 bases, J lost 2 bases, and 16 bases lay in between. The length of the CDR3 is 16 residues. The V gene's germline CDR1 is SGHAT and CDR2 FQNNGV. In DNA form, the CDR3 reads TGTGCCAGCAGCTTCGGCGAACGACTAGATCAAGAGACCCAGTACTTC. Amino acids: CASSFGERLDQETQYF.